Below, 32 T cell receptor beta chains from the same sample are listed, as sequenced in a study of shared clonotypes between healthy human individuals. Libraries were prepared by immunoSEQ multiplex PCR; TCRdb keeps only in-frame clonotypes and omits some of them. Of approximately 1.9 million clones in the sample, roughly 93% were seen once. CD45RO-negative, CCR7-positively selected cells formed the naive CD8 fraction, excluding terminally differentiated effector memory CD45RA+ cells. The sequenced material came from naive CD8+ T cells from PBMCs. These receptors were collected from a man between 18 and 29 years old in good health. Some clones in this sample may be carry-over from other donors' samples.

The genes are TRBV5-1 and TRBJ2-1; D remains unclear. The V and J ends lost 1 base and 6 bases respectively, with 11 bases between them. The CDR3 runs 14 residues. The germline V gene encodes CDR1 SGHRS and CDR2 YFSETQ. The CDR3, as DNA: TGCGCCAGCAGCTTGTCGGGCCGGAGCAATGAGCAGTTCTTC. Translation gives CASSLSGRSNEQFF.

This chain connects TRBV15 to TRBJ1-3; D unresolved. This CDR3 spans 13 amino acids. The V end was cut by 5 bases, the J end by 4 bases, with 9 bases between. The germline CDR1 and CDR2 sequences are LNHNV and YYDKDF (reference sequence). CDR3 protein: CATSFSNGNTIYF. The CDR3, as DNA: TGTGCCACCAGCTTCTCTAACGGAAACACCATATATTTT.

This chain connects TRBV30 to TRBJ2-3; 11 bases align to TRBD2. This CDR3 has 17 residues. The junction had 14 bases not matched to a gene; V was cut back by 7 bases and J by 2 bases. From germline, CDR1 is GTSNPN and CDR2 SVGIG (reference sequence). CDR3 protein: CAFFLAGGVPPTDTQYF. The CDR3, as DNA: TGTGCCTTTTTTTTAGCGGGAGGGGTCCCCCCCACAGATACGCAGTATTTT.

Of note for this clone: The sample has other DNA sequences that encode this CDR3 too. CDR3 nucleotides: TGTGCCAGCAGCTTGGACAGGAACAATGAGCAGTTCTTC. It translates to CASSLDRNNEQFF. V and J are TRBV7-9 and TRBJ2-1; 7 nucleotides match TRBD1. After removal of 3 bases from V and 5 bases from J, the junction contained 1 base not matched to a gene. CDR3 length: 13 amino acids. Germline CDR1 SEHNR, CDR2 FQNEAQ (reference sequence). The whole variable domain, filled in from reference TRBV7-9 and TRBJ2-1, reads DTGVSQNPRHKITKRGQNVTFRCDPISEHNRLYWYRQTLGQGPEFLTYFQNEAQLEKSRLLSDRFSAERPKGSFSTLEIQRTEQGDSAMYLCASSLDRNNEQFFGPGTRLTVL.

The rearrangement links TRBV2 to TRBJ1-2, with unresolved D. Per germline, CDR1 SNHLY and CDR2 FYNNEI. The CDR3 is 13 residues long. V lost 6 bases, J lost 4 bases, and 12 bases lay in between. The CDR3 loop reads CASSGVNFYGYTF. In DNA form, the CDR3 reads TGTGCCAGCAGCGGGGTAAACTTCTATGGCTACACCTTC.

Regarding this clone: Other DNA sequences in the same sample also yield this CDR3. The rearrangement uses TRBV6-1 and TRBJ2-5; D ambiguous. The CDR3 runs to 11 residues. Looked up from germline, CDR1 is MNHNS and CDR2 is SASEGT. Trimming stripped 2 bases from V and 4 bases from J, with 2 bases between. The CDR3 loop reads CASSELETQYF. The CDR3 region has the DNA TGTGCCAGCAGTGAACTAGAGACCCAGTACTTC.

A remark on this clone: This CDR3 is also generated by other DNA sequences in the sample. V usage is TRBV27 and J usage is TRBJ2-6; TRBD1 or TRBD2 may be the D gene (5 bases each). The germline V and J ends were trimmed by 3 bases and 0 bases, with 6 bases remaining between them. The CDR3 extends over 15 amino acids. Germline V gene sequence: CDR1 MNHEY, CDR2 SMNVEV (reference sequence). The CDR3 sequence: CASSLRGSGANVLTF. CDR3 DNA: TGTGCCAGCAGTTTGAGGGGCTCTGGGGCCAACGTCCTGACTTTC.

This clone was counted once. J is TRBJ1-5 and V is TRBV6-7; D gene uncertain. TRBV6-7 is an open reading frame whose function is uncertain. The CDR3 is 20 amino acids. Trimming removed 6 bases from V and 0 bases from J, with 27 bases in between. In DNA form, the CDR3 reads TGTGCCAGCAGCCTTCCACACGGACGACCAGGAGAATATAGCAATCAGCCCCAGCATTTT. Amino acid sequence: CASSLPHGRPGEYSNQPQHF.

The rearrangement links TRBV7-9 to TRBJ2-2, with 8 nucleotides matching TRBD2. CDR3 length: 19 residues. The J segment lost 3 bases and the V segment lost 1 base, leaving 13 bases of the junction unmatched. CDR1 and CDR2 (germline): SEHNR, FQNEAQ (reference sequence). The CDR3 DNA reads as TGTGCCAGCAGCTTAGGTTCGGTGCTCGCGGGAGGCGACACCGGGGAGCTGTTTTTT. Its protein is CASSLGSVLAGGDTGELFF.

About this clone: Other DNA sequences of this sample code for an identical CDR3. The chain has TRBV9 and TRBJ2-7; maybe TRBD1 (5 bases). CDR3 length: 14 amino acids. Germline V gives CDR1 SGDLS, CDR2 YYNGEE. With 0 bases removed from V and 4 bases from J, the gap between germline ends came to 11 bases. CDR3 DNA sequence: TGTGCCAGCAGCGTAGGGCAGGGTGGTTACGAGCAGTACTTC. Translated: CASSVGQGGYEQYF.

The gene calls are TRBV6-5 and TRBJ1-1, with a weak D call TRBD1 (6 bases). Trimming removed 1 base from V and 7 bases from J, with 10 bases in between. CDR1 is MNHEY and CDR2 is SVGAGI in the germline V gene. The CDR3 contains 13 residues. The CDR3 DNA reads TGTGCCAGCAGTTACTGGGGGGCGGGTGAAGCTTTCTTT. It is translated as CASSYWGAGEAFF.

The chain links TRBV28 to TRBJ2-5, with 7 bases aligning to TRBD1. V dropped 8 bases and J dropped 3; count of bases not matched to a gene: 3. The CDR3 is 12 amino acids. In germline, CDR1 is MDHEN, CDR2 SYDVKM. The CDR3 sequence is CASLGTEETQYF. DNA of the CDR3: TGTGCCAGCCTCGGGACAGAAGAGACCCAGTACTTC.

The chain joins TRBV5-6 to TRBJ2-7, with D tentatively TRBD1 (6 bases). The CDR3 extends over 13 amino acids. Germline CDR1 and CDR2: SGHDT and YYEEEE. The V end was cut by 4 bases, the J end by 7 bases, with 15 bases between. For the CDR3, the DNA is TGTGCCAGCAGCCGAGGGACATTCGGAGAGCAGTACTTC. Residues: CASSRGTFGEQYF.

The V and J genes are TRBV7-9 and TRBJ1-1; 7 bases map to TRBD1. The germline V gene has CDR1 SEHNR and CDR2 FQNEAQ (reference sequence). V was pared by 9 bases and J by 0 bases, with 7 bases of the junction left unmatched. This CDR3 is built from 14 residues. The DNA for the CDR3 is TGTGCCAGTCGCGGGACAGCTTTGAACACTGAAGCTTTCTTT. Translation: CASRGTALNTEAFF.

The chain uses TRBV28 and TRBJ1-5; D is possibly TRBD1 (5 bases). Germline V gene lookup returns CDR1 MDHEN and CDR2 SYDVKM. Trimming shortened V by 7 bases and J by 7 bases, and 23 bases separated the two germline ends. The length of the CDR3 is 16 residues. The CDR3 protein is CASIPKASGTVQPQHF. The CDR3 DNA reads as TGTGCCAGCATCCCCAAGGCGTCCGGGACGGTGCAGCCCCAGCATTTT.

This chain links TRBV9 with TRBJ2-7; 8 bases align to TRBD2. The J segment lost 7 bases and the V segment lost 4 bases, leaving 13 bases of the junction unmatched. This CDR3 contains 15 residues. Germline V gene lookup returns CDR1 SGDLS and CDR2 YYNGEE. CDR3 nucleotides: TGTGCCAGCAGCCCCTACGGGGGGGTGCCTGGGGAGCAGTACTTC. Amino acids: CASSPYGGVPGEQYF.

In regard to this clone: Other nucleotide sequences from this sample produce the same CDR3. V is TRBV28 and J is TRBJ2-7, with 7 bases identical to TRBD1. Germline-derived CDR1 and CDR2 are MDHEN and SYDVKM. The CDR3 runs to 14 residues. Germline trimming cut 4 bases from V and 0 bases from J; bases unmatched to any gene: 3. In DNA, the CDR3 is TGTGCCAGCAGTTGGACAGGTAGCTCCTACGAGCAGTACTTC. It encodes CASSWTGSSYEQYF.

The chain combines TRBV9 with TRBJ2-7, with D possibly being TRBD2 (6 bases). The CDR3 runs to 14 residues. Germline lookup yields CDR1 SGDLS and CDR2 YYNGEE. Trimming shortened V by 4 bases and J by 10 bases, and 21 bases separated the two germline ends. CDR3 in DNA: TGTGCCAGCAGCACCGGGACTCAAGTCCTGGATCAGTACTTC. Translating it yields CASSTGTQVLDQYF.

The chain joins TRBV11-3 to TRBJ2-7; TRBD1 matches 7 bases. The germline V gene encodes CDR1 SGHNT and CDR2 YENEEA. After removal of 6 bases from V and 5 bases from J, the junction contained 10 bases not matched to a gene. This CDR3 region has 14 residues. The CDR3 DNA follows: TGTGCCAGCAGTTCGACAGGGCTCGGCCACGAGCAGTACTTC. Translating it yields CASSSTGLGHEQYF.

V usage is TRBV7-9 and J usage is TRBJ2-2; no clear D. V gave up 3 bases and J gave up 1 base, with 12 bases separating them. The germline V gene has CDR1 SEHNR and CDR2 FQNEAQ (reference sequence). The CDR3 has 16 residues. The CDR3 reads CASSFFLEMNTGELFF. For the CDR3, the DNA is TGTGCCAGCAGCTTTTTTTTAGAGATGAACACCGGGGAGCTGTTTTTT.

J is TRBJ2-7 and V is TRBV7-2, with 7 bases identical to TRBD1. With 5 bases clipped from V and 2 bases from J, the junction kept 3 bases outside the gene matches. The CDR3 has 13 amino acids. The germline CDR1 and CDR2 sequences are SGHTA and FQGNSA. The CDR3 bases are TGTGCCAGCAGCCGAGGGACAGCCTACGAGCAGTACTTC. Residues: CASSRGTAYEQYF.

The J gene is TRBJ2-7, the V gene TRBV4-3; 8 nucleotides match TRBD2. CDR1 is LGHNA and CDR2 is YSLEER in the germline V gene. V gave up 0 bases and J gave up 1 base; unmatched junction bases: 8. This CDR3 contains 17 residues. CDR3 loop: CASSQETRGLVSYEQYF. CDR3 nucleotide sequence: TGCGCCAGCAGCCAAGAAACCCGGGGACTAGTTTCCTACGAGCAGTACTTC.

The genes are TRBV14 and TRBJ2-1; D might be TRBD1 or TRBD2, each matching 5 bases. V shed 1 base and J shed 0 bases, with 10 bases lying between them. CDR3 length: 16 amino acids. The germline CDR1 and CDR2 sequences are SGHDN and FVKESK. The CDR3 here is CASSQAPGRSYNEQFF. CDR3 DNA sequence: TGTGCCAGCAGCCAAGCCCCGGGGCGCTCCTACAATGAGCAGTTCTTC.

This chain joins TRBV5-1 and TRBJ1-1, with 7 positions matching TRBD1. The trim removed 2 bases at V and 1 base at J, leaving 11 bases unmatched. The CDR3 is 17 residues long. Germline CDR1 reads SGHRS; CDR2 reads YFSETQ. The CDR3 region has the DNA TGCGCCAGCAGCTTCGGCAATAGGGGGCTCCCGAACACTGAAGCTTTCTTT. Amino acid sequence: CASSFGNRGLPNTEAFF.

The chain has TRBV19 and TRBJ1-5, with TRBD1 matching 9 bases. The V gene's germline CDR1 is LNHDA and CDR2 SQIVND (reference sequence). The CDR3 is 15 residues long. V was pared by 5 bases and J by 4 bases, with 6 bases of the junction left unmatched. Written as DNA, the CDR3 is TGTGCCAGTAGTTACTCGGGACAGGGTAATCAGCCCCAGCATTTT. Translated: CASSYSGQGNQPQHF.

V and J are TRBV7-8 and TRBJ1-3, with 7 bases lining up with TRBD1. Trimming at V came to 3 bases and at J to 0 bases, leaving 5 bases not matched to a gene. From germline, CDR1 is SGHVS and CDR2 FQNEAQ. The CDR3 is 16 amino acids. DNA for the CDR3: TGTGCCAGCAGCTTTATGGGACAGCTCTCTGGAAACACCATATATTTT. Its translation: CASSFMGQLSGNTIYF.

This clone has only one observation. One junction end does not reproduce the germline sequence, and a read error may be involved. The rearrangement uses TRBV27 and TRBJ2-3, with TRBD1 as a possible D gene (5 bases). Germline CDR1 and CDR2: MNHEY and SMNVEV (reference sequence). The CDR3 length is 13 residues. CDR3 protein: CASSLTVLGPLNF. The CDR3 DNA follows: TGTGCCAGCAGCCTGACAGTGCTCGGCCCCCTGAATTTT.

Here the CDR3 reads CASSGHHSYEQYF. DNA of the CDR3: TGTGCCAGCAGTGGACACCACTCCTACGAGCAGTACTTC. The V and J genes are TRBV6-4 and TRBJ2-7; D ambiguous. The ends were cut back, 4 bases at V and 0 bases at J, with 7 bases in the middle. The CDR3 runs 13 residues. Germline V CDR1 and CDR2: MRHNA, SNTAGT.

The genes are TRBV9 and TRBJ2-5; the match to TRBD2 covers 13 bases. There are 19 residues in the CDR3. Germline lookup yields CDR1 SGDLS and CDR2 YYNGEE. V shed 3 bases, J shed 4 bases, and the junction held 15 bases outside the gene matches. CDR3: CASSDPGTSGTRWGETQYF. CDR3 nucleotides: TGTGCCAGCAGCGACCCAGGGACTAGCGGGACTAGATGGGGAGAGACCCAGTACTTC.

The chain joins TRBV28 to TRBJ2-1; possible D gene TRBD2, 6 bases. The germline CDR1 and CDR2 sequences are MDHEN and SYDVKM. V was pared by 3 bases and J by 2 bases, with 17 bases between. This CDR3 spans 17 amino acids. CDR3 region: CASSLRPLALTYNEQFF. DNA for the CDR3: TGTGCCAGCAGTTTGCGTCCACTAGCCTTGACCTACAATGAGCAGTTCTTC.

The chain combines TRBV15 with TRBJ2-7, with D unresolved. The V gene lost 4 bases and the J gene lost 0 bases, with 7 bases spanning the gap. CDR1 is LNHNV, CDR2 YYDKDF, per germline (reference sequence). The CDR3 has 13 residues. The CDR3 protein is CATSMAISYEQYF. For the CDR3, the DNA is TGTGCCACCAGCATGGCTATCTCCTACGAGCAGTACTTC.

This clone came up once. The genes are TRBV19 and TRBJ1-1; D gene unclear. The CDR3 is 11 residues long. The V end lost 4 bases, the J end lost 6 bases, and 6 bases lay between the germline ends. Germline-derived CDR1 and CDR2 are LNHDA and SQIVND (reference sequence). The CDR3 nucleotides read TGTGCCAGTAGTAGTCCATCTGAAGCTTTCTTT. Its protein is CASSSPSEAFF.